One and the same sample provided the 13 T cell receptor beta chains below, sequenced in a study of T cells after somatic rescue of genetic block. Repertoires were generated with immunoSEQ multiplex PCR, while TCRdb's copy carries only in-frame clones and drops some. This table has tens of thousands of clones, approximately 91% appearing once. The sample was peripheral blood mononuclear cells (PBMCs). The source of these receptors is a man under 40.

The CDR3 spells CAWTIGTGQETQYF. The CDR3 DNA reads TGTGCCTGGACCATAGGGACAGGGCAAGAGACCCAGTACTTC. The chain couples TRBV30 to TRBJ2-5; 9 nucleotides align to TRBD1. Trimming cost V 4 bases and J 2 bases; bases outside gene matches: 5. The CDR3 runs to 14 residues. Germline loops: CDR1 GTSNPN, CDR2 SVGIG (reference sequence).

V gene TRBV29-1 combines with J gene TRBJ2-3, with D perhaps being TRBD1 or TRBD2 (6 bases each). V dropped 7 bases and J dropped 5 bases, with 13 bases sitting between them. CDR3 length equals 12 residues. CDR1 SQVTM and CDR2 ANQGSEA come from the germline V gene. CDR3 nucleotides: TGCAGCGCAGCAGGGGAGGAAGATACGCAGTATTTT. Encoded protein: CSAAGEEDTQYF.

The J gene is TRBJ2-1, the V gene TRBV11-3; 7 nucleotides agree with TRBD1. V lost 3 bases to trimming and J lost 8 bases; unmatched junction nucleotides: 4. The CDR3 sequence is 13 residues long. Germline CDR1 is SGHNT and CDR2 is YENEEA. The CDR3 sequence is CASSLPGGYEQFF. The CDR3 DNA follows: TGTGCCAGCAGCTTGCCAGGGGGTTATGAGCAGTTCTTC. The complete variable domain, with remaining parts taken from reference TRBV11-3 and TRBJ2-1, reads EAGVVQSPRYKIIEKKQPVAFWCNPISGHNTLYWYLQNLGQGPELLIRYENEEAVDDSQLPKDRFSAERLKGVDSTLKIQPAELGDSAVYLCASSLPGGYEQFFGPGTRLTVL.

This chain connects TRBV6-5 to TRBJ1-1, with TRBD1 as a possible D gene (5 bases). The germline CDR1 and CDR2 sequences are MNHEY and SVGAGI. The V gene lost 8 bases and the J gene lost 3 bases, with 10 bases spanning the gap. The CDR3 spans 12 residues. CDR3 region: CASGDGYTEAFF. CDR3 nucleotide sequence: TGTGCCAGCGGGGACGGCTACACTGAAGCTTTCTTT.

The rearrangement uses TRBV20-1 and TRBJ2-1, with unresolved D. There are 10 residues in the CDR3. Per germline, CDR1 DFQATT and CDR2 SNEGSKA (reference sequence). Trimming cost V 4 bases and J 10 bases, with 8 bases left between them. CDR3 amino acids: CSATIVEQFF. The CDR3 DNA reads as TGCAGTGCTACCATTGTAGAGCAGTTCTTC.

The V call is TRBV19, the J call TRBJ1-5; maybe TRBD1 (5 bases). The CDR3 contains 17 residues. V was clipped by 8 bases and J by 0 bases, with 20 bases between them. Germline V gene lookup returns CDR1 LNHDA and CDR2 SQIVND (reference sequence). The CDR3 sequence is CASGLPGEGISNQPQHF. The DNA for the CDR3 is TGTGCCAGTGGCCTGCCGGGGGAGGGGATTAGCAATCAGCCCCAGCATTTT.

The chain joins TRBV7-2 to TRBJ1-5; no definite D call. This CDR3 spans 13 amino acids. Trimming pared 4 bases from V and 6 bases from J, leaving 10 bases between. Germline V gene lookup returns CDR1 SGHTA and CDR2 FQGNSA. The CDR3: CASSYGRGQPQHF. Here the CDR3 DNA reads TGTGCCAGCAGCTATGGTCGGGGTCAGCCCCAGCATTTT. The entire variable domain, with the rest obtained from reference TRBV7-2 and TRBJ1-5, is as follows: GAGVSQSPSNKVTEKGKDVELRCDPISGHTALYWYRQSLGQGLEFLIYFQGNSAPDKSGLPSDRFSAERTGGSVSTLTIQRTQQEDSAVYLCASSYGRGQPQHFGDGTRLSIL.

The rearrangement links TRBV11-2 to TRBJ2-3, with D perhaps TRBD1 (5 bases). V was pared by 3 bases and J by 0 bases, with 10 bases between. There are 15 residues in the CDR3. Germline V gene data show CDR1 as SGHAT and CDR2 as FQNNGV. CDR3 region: CASSFGRASTDTQYF. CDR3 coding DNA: TGTGCCAGCAGCTTCGGCAGGGCTAGCACAGATACGCAGTATTTT.

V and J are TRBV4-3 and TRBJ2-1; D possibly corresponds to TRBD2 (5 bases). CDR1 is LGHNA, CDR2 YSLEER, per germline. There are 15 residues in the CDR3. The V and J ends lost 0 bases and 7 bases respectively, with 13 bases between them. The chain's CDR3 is CASSQEDPGLNEQFF. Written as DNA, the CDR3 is TGCGCCAGCAGCCAAGAAGATCCGGGATTGAATGAGCAGTTCTTC.

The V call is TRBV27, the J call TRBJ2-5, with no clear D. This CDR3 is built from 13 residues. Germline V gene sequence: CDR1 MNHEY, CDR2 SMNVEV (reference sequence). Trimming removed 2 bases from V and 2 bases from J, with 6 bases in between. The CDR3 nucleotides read TGTGCCAGCAGTTTACGAGAGCAAGAGACCCAGTACTTC. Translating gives CASSLREQETQYF.

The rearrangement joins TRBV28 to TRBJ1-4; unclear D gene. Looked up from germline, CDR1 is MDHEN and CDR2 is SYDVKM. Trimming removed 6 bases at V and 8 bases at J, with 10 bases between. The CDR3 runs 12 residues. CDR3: CASSPVEEKLFF. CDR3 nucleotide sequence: TGTGCCAGCAGCCCCGTTGAGGAAAAACTGTTTTTT.

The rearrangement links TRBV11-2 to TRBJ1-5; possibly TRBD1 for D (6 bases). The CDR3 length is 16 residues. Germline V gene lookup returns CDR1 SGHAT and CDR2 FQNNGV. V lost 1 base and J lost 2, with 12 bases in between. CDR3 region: CASSLVQGRGNQPQHF. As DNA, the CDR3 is TGTGCCAGCAGCTTAGTACAGGGAAGGGGCAATCAGCCCCAGCATTTT.

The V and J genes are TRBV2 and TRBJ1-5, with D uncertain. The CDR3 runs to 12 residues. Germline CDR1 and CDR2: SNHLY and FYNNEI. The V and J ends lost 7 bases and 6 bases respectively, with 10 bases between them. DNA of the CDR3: TGTGCCAGCATGGGCCCGGGTCAGCCCCAGCATTTT. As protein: CASMGPGQPQHF.